This is a list of T cell receptor beta chains from one sample in a study of PD-1 blockade in mismatch repair-deficient tumors. The repertoire was sequenced with immunoSEQ multiplex PCR; TCRdb's copy has only in-frame clones and lacks some. Of around 120,000 clones detected, 86% appear once; the ten largest clones hold roughly 12%. The input for sequencing was peripheral blood, taken 44 weeks after starting pembrolizumab. The receptors derive from an adult with mismatch repair-deficient cancer. CDR3s include the opening cysteine and the closing phenylalanine or tryptophan. Each record gives: CDR3 protein, CDR3 DNA, V gene, clone size, D gene, J gene. The D gene is left open where the match is weak. Size is omitted from some rows. Given values are once, few, many or a class for expanded clones.

CDR3: CASSLGRQRTKRGLFF; DNA: TGTGCCAGCAGCTTAGGGCGGCAGCGAACAAAGAGGGGACTGTTTTTT; V: TRBV11-2; size: few; D: -; J: TRBJ1-4
CDR3: CASSYGGAHEQYF; DNA: TGTGCCAGCAGCTACGGGGGGGCCCACGAGCAGTACTTC; V: TRBV6-1; size: -; D: TRBD2; J: TRBJ2-7
CDR3: CASSDGREGQETQYF; DNA: TGTGCCAGCAGTGACGGGCGGGAGGGCCAAGAGACCCAGTACTTC; V: TRBV2; size: -; D: TRBD2; J: TRBJ2-5
CDR3: CASTDGQGSKNIQYF; DNA: TGTGCCAGCACCGACGGACAGGGGAGCAAAAACATTCAGTACTTC; V: TRBV5-4; size: -; D: TRBD1; J: TRBJ2-4
CDR3: CASSRTGSRLKTQYF; DNA: TGTGCCAGCAGTAGAACAGGGTCGAGATTAAAGACCCAGTACTTC; V: TRBV6-5; size: -; D: -; J: TRBJ2-5
CDR3: CASSGGQGNTEAFF; DNA: TGTGCCAGCAGCGGCGGACAGGGAAATACTGAAGCTTTCTTT; V: TRBV6-6; size: -; D: TRBD1; J: TRBJ1-1
CDR3: CASSLYGRGAGGTSAAF; DNA: TGTGCCAGCAGCTTATACGGCCGGGGCGCGGGAGGGACCTCCGCAGCCTTC; V: TRBV7-2; size: -; D: TRBD2; J: TRBJ2-7
CDR3: CASSLGLFQETQYF; DNA: TGTGCCAGCAGCTTGGGCCTCTTCCAAGAGACCCAGTACTTC; V: TRBV5-6; size: -; D: -; J: TRBJ2-5
CDR3: CASSEVKNTGELFF; DNA: TGTGCCAGCAGTGAAGTCAAGAACACCGGGGAGCTGTTTTTT; V: TRBV6-5; size: -; D: -; J: TRBJ2-2
CDR3: CASSYLGHREKLFF; DNA: TGTGCCAGCTCCTATTTGGGGCATCGAGAAAAACTGTTTTTT; V: TRBV13; size: -; D: -; J: TRBJ1-4
CDR3: CASRGGADNTGELFF; DNA: TGCGCCAGCAGAGGGGGGGCGGACAACACCGGGGAGCTGTTTTTT; V: TRBV5-1; size: -; D: -; J: TRBJ2-2
CDR3: CASRRQENSYEQYF; DNA: TGTGCCAGTAGGCGACAGGAGAACTCCTACGAGCAGTACTTC; V: TRBV19; size: once; D: -; J: TRBJ2-7
CDR3: CASTRLDTQYF; DNA: TGTGCCAGCACCCGTCTCGATACGCAGTATTTT; V: TRBV6-5; size: -; D: -; J: TRBJ2-3
CDR3: CASATPGQRNQPQHF; DNA: TGTGCCAGTGCTACGCCGGGACAACGAAATCAGCCCCAGCATTTT; V: TRBV19; size: few; D: -; J: TRBJ1-5
CDR3: CASSYSTGARGELFF; DNA: TGTGCCAGCAGTTACTCGACTGGAGCACGCGGGGAGCTGTTTTTT; V: TRBV6-5; size: -; D: -; J: TRBJ2-2
CDR3: CAWSLRLGDTQYF; DNA: TGTGCCTGGAGCCTCCGCCTAGGAGATACGCAGTATTTT; V: TRBV30; size: once; D: -; J: TRBJ2-3
CDR3: CASSKDKSHEQYF; DNA: TGTGCCAGCAGCAAAGACAAAAGCCACGAGCAGTACTTC; V: TRBV21-1; size: -; D: -; J: TRBJ2-7
CDR3: CASSLGLAVITDTQYF; DNA: TGCGCCAGCAGCTTGGGACTAGCGGTGATCACAGATACGCAGTATTTT; V: TRBV5-1; size: -; D: TRBD2; J: TRBJ2-3
CDR3: CASSPSLGYGYTF; DNA: TGTGCCAGCAGCCCAAGTTTAGGTTATGGCTACACCTTC; V: TRBV7-9; size: -; D: -; J: TRBJ1-2
CDR3: CASSFGTSGTDTQYF; DNA: TGTGCCAGCAGCTTCGGGACTAGCGGCACAGATACGCAGTATTTT; V: TRBV7-9; size: -; D: TRBD2; J: TRBJ2-3
CDR3: CASSPPSGSVMDEQFF; DNA: TGTGCCAGCAGCCCGCCTAGCGGGAGTGTTATGGATGAGCAGTTCTTC; V: TRBV11-3; size: -; D: TRBD2; J: TRBJ2-1
CDR3: CAIGSGSADTQYF; DNA: TGTGCCATCGGGAGCGGGAGCGCAGATACGCAGTATTTT; V: TRBV10-3; size: -; D: TRBD2; J: TRBJ2-3
CDR3: CASSLVLHRRDRAHEQYF; DNA: TGCGCCAGCAGCTTGGTTTTGCACCGTCGAGACAGGGCGCACGAGCAGTACTTC; V: TRBV5-1; size: -; D: TRBD1; J: TRBJ2-7
CDR3: CASSPRDRQTYEQYF; DNA: TGTGCCAGCAGCCCCCGGGACAGGCAGACCTACGAGCAGTACTTC; V: TRBV7-2; size: -; D: TRBD1; J: TRBJ2-7
CDR3: CASSSRHDSYEQYF; DNA: TGTGCCAGCAGCTCGCGACACGACTCCTACGAGCAGTACTTC; V: TRBV11-3; size: -; D: -; J: TRBJ2-7
CDR3: CASSFYLAGGPFNEQFF; DNA: TGTGCCAGCAGCTTCTACCTGGCGGGAGGGCCATTCAATGAGCAGTTCTTC; V: TRBV11-2; size: -; D: TRBD2; J: TRBJ2-1
CDR3: CASSFQVSLAGTDTQYF; DNA: TGTGCCAGCAGCTTCCAGGTATCTCTAGCGGGAACAGATACGCAGTATTTT; V: TRBV11-3; size: -; D: TRBD2; J: TRBJ2-3
CDR3: CASSQDRADRFNTEAFF; DNA: TGCGCCAGCAGCCAAGACAGAGCGGACAGGTTTAACACTGAAGCTTTCTTT; V: TRBV4-3; size: -; D: TRBD1; J: TRBJ1-1
CDR3: CASSFQGETQYF; DNA: TGTGCCAGCAGCTTTCAGGGAGAGACCCAGTACTTC; V: TRBV11-2; size: -; D: -; J: TRBJ2-5
CDR3: CASSLAHSNEKLFF; DNA: TGTGCCAGCAGTTTGGCTCATTCGAATGAAAAACTGTTTTTT; V: TRBV28; size: -; D: -; J: TRBJ1-4
CDR3: CASSLAGTGETTQYF; DNA: TGTGCCAGCAGCTTAGCGGGGACAGGTGAAACGACCCAGTACTTC; V: TRBV7-8; size: -; D: TRBD1; J: TRBJ2-5
CDR3: CASTSPGQGWAGELFF; DNA: TGTGCCAGCACCTCACCGGGACAGGGCTGGGCCGGGGAGCTGTTTTTT; V: TRBV28; size: -; D: TRBD1; J: TRBJ2-2
CDR3: CASSQEAAATDTQYF; DNA: TGCGCCAGCAGCCAAGAGGCGGCGGCCACAGATACGCAGTATTTT; V: TRBV4-3; size: once; D: -; J: TRBJ2-3
CDR3: CATSGGGLAGGLNEQFF; DNA: TGTGCCACCAGCGGGGGGGGGCTAGCGGGAGGTCTCAATGAGCAGTTCTTC; V: TRBV15; size: -; D: TRBD2; J: TRBJ2-1
CDR3: CAWSAARAGNYGYTF; DNA: TGTGCCTGGAGCGCGGCAAGGGCCGGGAACTATGGCTACACCTTC; V: TRBV30; size: -; D: -; J: TRBJ1-2
CDR3: CASSPPKGEGEETQYF; DNA: TGTGCCAGCTCACCACCGAAAGGGGAGGGCGAAGAGACCCAGTACTTC; V: TRBV18; size: -; D: TRBD2; J: TRBJ2-5
CDR3: CASSLAWGGNTEAFF; DNA: TGTGCCAGCAGCTTAGCGTGGGGGGGGAACACTGAAGCTTTCTTT; V: TRBV7-2; size: -; D: -; J: TRBJ1-1
CDR3: CASSQDFSDGSKNYGYTF; DNA: TGCGCCAGCAGCCAAGATTTCTCCGATGGATCGAAAAACTATGGCTACACCTTC; V: TRBV4-3; size: -; D: -; J: TRBJ1-2
CDR3: CASSPGQGGLYEQYF; DNA: TGTGCCAGCAGCCCCGGGCAGGGGGGACTCTACGAGCAGTACTTC; V: TRBV5-4; size: -; D: -; J: TRBJ2-7
CDR3: CASSLARNYGYTF; DNA: TGCGCCAGCAGCTTGGCACGGAACTATGGCTACACCTTC; V: TRBV5-1; size: few; D: -; J: TRBJ1-2
CDR3: CASSLPRESENEQFF; DNA: TGCGCCAGCAGCTTGCCGCGGGAGTCTGAGAATGAGCAGTTCTTC; V: TRBV5-1; size: -; D: TRBD2; J: TRBJ2-1
CDR3: CASSQDPTTFHPTNEKLFF; DNA: TGTGCCAGCAGCCAAGATCCGACCACCTTCCACCCAACTAATGAAAAACTGTTTTTT; V: TRBV14; size: -; D: -; J: TRBJ1-4
CDR3: CASSERTVLAKNIQYF; DNA: TGTGCCAGCAGTGAGCGGACAGTACTAGCCAAAAACATTCAGTACTTC; V: TRBV6-1; size: -; D: -; J: TRBJ2-4
CDR3: CASSQLDTYNEQFF; DNA: TGTGCCAGCAGCCAATTGGACACCTACAATGAGCAGTTCTTC; V: TRBV5-4; size: -; D: -; J: TRBJ2-1
CDR3: CASSQDSSYEQYF; DNA: TGCGCCAGCAGCCAAGACTCTAGCTACGAGCAGTACTTC; V: TRBV4-3; size: -; D: -; J: TRBJ2-7
CDR3: CASRDNPYEQYF; DNA: TGTGCCAGCCGGGACAACCCCTACGAGCAGTACTTC; V: TRBV6-6; size: -; D: -; J: TRBJ2-7
CDR3: CASSLTSVTYEQYF; DNA: TGCGCCAGCAGCTTAACTAGCGTAACCTACGAGCAGTACTTC; V: TRBV5-1; size: -; D: TRBD2; J: TRBJ2-7
CDR3: CASSQSRGQVVPGELFF; DNA: TGTGCCAGCAGCCAAAGTAGGGGACAAGTGGTGCCCGGGGAGCTGTTTTTT; V: TRBV5-5; size: -; D: -; J: TRBJ2-2
CDR3: CASSEVGRNNEQFF; DNA: TGTGCCAGCAGTGAAGTCGGAAGAAACAATGAGCAGTTCTTC; V: TRBV6-1; size: once; D: -; J: TRBJ2-1
CDR3: CASKTSGSYEQYF; DNA: TGTGCCAGCAAGACTAGCGGGAGTTACGAGCAGTACTTC; V: TRBV6-5; size: -; D: TRBD2; J: TRBJ2-7
CDR3: CASSFERDSPYEQYF; DNA: TGTGCCAGCAGTTTTGAGAGGGACAGCCCCTACGAGCAGTACTTC; V: TRBV6-5; size: -; D: TRBD1; J: TRBJ2-7
CDR3: CASSPTSYTGELFF; DNA: TGTGCCAGCAGTCCGACTAGCTACACCGGGGAGCTGTTTTTT; V: TRBV27; size: -; D: TRBD2; J: TRBJ2-2
CDR3: CASSSVGETYEQYF; DNA: TGTGCCAGCAGCTCAGTGGGGGAAACCTACGAGCAGTACTTC; V: TRBV7-9; size: -; D: -; J: TRBJ2-7
CDR3: CASSFNGGNTGELFF; DNA: TGCGCCAGCAGCTTTAACGGGGGCAACACCGGGGAGCTGTTTTTT; V: TRBV5-1; size: -; D: -; J: TRBJ2-2
CDR3: CAWSYDPQGTQYF; DNA: TGTGCCTGGAGTTACGACCCCCAAGGGACCCAGTACTTC; V: TRBV30; size: -; D: -; J: TRBJ2-5
CDR3: CASSQVQLQNTEAFF; DNA: TGTGCCAGCAGTCAAGTCCAGTTGCAGAACACTGAAGCTTTCTTT; V: TRBV11-2; size: once; D: -; J: TRBJ1-1
CDR3: CAWSVGGMETQYF; DNA: TGTGCCTGGAGTGTAGGGGGGATGGAGACCCAGTACTTC; V: TRBV30; size: -; D: -; J: TRBJ2-5